At least ten counts were recorded for the clone carrying this T cell receptor (beta chain). This specimen comes from a study of early T cells in non-severe SARS-CoV-2 infection. Individual cDNA molecules received unique molecular identifiers. Using its own MiXCR run on the 5' RACE reads, TCRdb lists one record per CDR3 protein. This table has some 77,000 distinct CDR3 sequences, 5% appearing once. Germline lookup yields CDR1 DFQATT and CDR2 SNEGSKA (reference sequence). The CDR3 loop spans 11 amino acids. The source was whole blood, collected at baseline. This chain joins TRBV20-1 and TRBJ2-7; D ambiguous. The receptor comes from an adult who was a healthcare worker with PCR-confirmed SARS-CoV-2 infection or an uninfected control (not recorded which). This CDR3 is CSTAFDYEQYF. In DNA form, the CDR3 reads TGCAGCACGGCGTTTGACTACGAGCAGTACTTC.